This entry is about one T cell receptor beta chain. The specificity of this receptor is unknown. Base qualities were left out, and no much larger clone turns up one base away. This sample was taken from a study of CD8+ T cells in alopecia areata (dated by TCRdb to the late 2010s). Concerning the study at large: The treated patients took part in an open-label pilot trial in which moderate-to-severe alopecia areata was treated with oral tofacitinib at 5 to 10 mg twice daily. Patients stayed on tofacitinib for 6 to 18 months and then had 6 months of follow-up off drug so that delayed response and recurrence could be assessed. For the treated patients, the SALT score, which quantifies what percentage of scalp surface area is affected, served as the measure of disease severity. The study used high-throughput TCRbeta sequencing to examine T cell clonal expansion in alopecia areata, in both the C3H/HeJ mouse model and human patients. Human TCRbeta sequencing covered scalp tissue and sorted CD4+ and CD8+ peripheral blood T cells from patchy and totalis/universalis alopecia areata patients and healthy controls. Biopsies were taken from tofacitinib-treated patients at baseline and again at 4 and 24 weeks into treatment, and several of those patients also had a later scalp biopsy. Clonality in the scalp was compared among normal scalp (n=4), patchy alopecia areata scalp (n=8), and alopecia totalis/universalis scalp (n=8). RNA was obtained with the PAXgene miRNA kit for fixed scalp, the miRNeasy kit for PBMCs, and the RNeasy kit for mouse skin. Amplification of TCRbeta CDR3 regions was done by immunoSEQ multiplex PCR using 35 Vbeta forward primers and 13 Jbeta reverse primers. Broad study findings and their caveats: Unlike mouse skin, which is dominated by gammadelta T cells, normal human skin has resident alphabeta T cells that are also sequenced, and this complicates analysis of the scalp TCR repertoire. Because the treated cohort was small and included a single nonresponder, larger studies are needed to assess links between baseline CD8+ expansion and response. TCR sequences shared between patients were less clear than in mice, possibly partly because of HLA diversity in the patient population. With tofacitinib, both scalp clonality and the number of expanded CD8+ clones among the top 100 scalp clones went down significantly. Compared with normal scalp, lesional scalp, particularly in alopecia totalis/universalis, had higher clonality and more expanded CD8+ clones, which suggests antigenic drive. Many expanded lesional clones were found to persist in scalp and blood during tofacitinib treatment, and relapse after treatment cessation may be partly explained by this persistence.

The protocol used for the library was the immunoSEQ multiplex PCR assay. To provide template for TCR sequencing, every sample had RNA extracted and reverse transcribed into cDNA. SuperScript III was used for first-strand cDNA synthesis, primed with a 2:1 mix of oligo-dT and random hexamers. A synthetic immune receptor repertoire was used to assess amplification bias, and residual bias was removed computationally. The paper's data handling went like this. Raw reads were preprocessed to remove errors, and CDR3 was defined by IMGT conventions from the conserved cysteine to phenylalanine. Clonality was computed by normalizing Shannon entropy by log2 of the number of productive unique TCRs and subtracting the result from 1. CD4 or CD8 identity of scalp clones was inferred by cross-referencing scalp TCRbeta sequences with sorted blood CD4 and CD8 repertoires. TCRdb re-hosts the immuneACCESS table, in-frame sequences only. Its copies lack some clones; in the studies checked, an unresolved V gene accounts for under half of them, and the cause for the rest is not known. Clonal size and the V and J genes are those of that table, whereas D and trimming came from the DNA. The table for this sample lists 150,000 to 250,000 clones; 58% of them were counted only once. Of the sample, roughly 5% falls within the top ten clones.

At the junction V is shortened by 0 bases and J by 6 bases, with 6 bases in between. Taken from the germline V gene (reference sequence), the CDR1 and CDR2 loops are GTSNPN and SVGIG. The CDR3 runs 11 amino acids, cysteine and phenylalanine included. The only DNA kept is the CDR3, 33 bases in frame from the first base. Per the publication, the time point label means: 24 weeks on oral tofacitinib. In the paper's terms, the treatment or condition label means: oral pan-JAK inhibitor, 5-10 mg twice daily. Peripheral blood and lesional scalp punch biopsies were obtained from patients with alopecia areata. PBMCs were separated by density centrifugation and stained for CD3, CD4 and CD8, after which CD4+ and CD8+ T cells were sorted on a FACSAria.

This material consisted of CD4+ T cells sorted from blood, taken at week 24, from a patient treated with tofacitinib. This receptor was obtained from a human donor with alopecia areata. The sequence links TRBV30 to TRBJ2-7; no confident D gene assignment can be made. The DNA sequence is as follows: TGTGCCTGGAGTGTGAAGGGCGAGCAGTACTTC. It codes for CAWSVKGEQYF.